The clone carrying this T cell receptor (beta chain) has only a few counts. The antigen is undetermined. Other DNA sequences in the sample encode the same CDR3. The table came from immunoSEQ multiplex PCR; TCRdb's copy has only in-frame clones and leaves some out. The sample includes 740,000 or so clones, around 73% seen only once; the top ten take about 1.8%. The data stem from a study of shared clonotypes between healthy human individuals. General study findings and limits: On the whole, naive subsets had larger estimated richness than memory subsets had.

CDR3 length: 14 amino acids. Germline values: CDR1 SNHLY, CDR2 FYNNEI. The ends were cut back, 1 base at V and 2 bases at J, with 8 bases in the middle. The source is a woman aged 30 to 39 in good health. The material sequenced was memory CD4+ T cells sorted from blood. Indicated subset: CD45RA-negative fraction. V and J are TRBV2 and TRBJ1-2; no clear D gene. The CDR3 loop reads CASSEGRGNYGYTF. The CDR3 DNA reads TGTGCCAGCAGTGAAGGGCGAGGGAACTATGGCTACACCTTC. The full variable domain, rest sourced from reference TRBV2 and TRBJ1-2, is EPEVTQTPSHQVTQMGQEVILRCVPISNHLYFYWYRQILGQKVEFLVSFYNNEISEKSEIFDDQFSVERPDGSNFTLKIRSTKLEDSAMYFCASSEGRGNYGYTFGSGTRLTVV.